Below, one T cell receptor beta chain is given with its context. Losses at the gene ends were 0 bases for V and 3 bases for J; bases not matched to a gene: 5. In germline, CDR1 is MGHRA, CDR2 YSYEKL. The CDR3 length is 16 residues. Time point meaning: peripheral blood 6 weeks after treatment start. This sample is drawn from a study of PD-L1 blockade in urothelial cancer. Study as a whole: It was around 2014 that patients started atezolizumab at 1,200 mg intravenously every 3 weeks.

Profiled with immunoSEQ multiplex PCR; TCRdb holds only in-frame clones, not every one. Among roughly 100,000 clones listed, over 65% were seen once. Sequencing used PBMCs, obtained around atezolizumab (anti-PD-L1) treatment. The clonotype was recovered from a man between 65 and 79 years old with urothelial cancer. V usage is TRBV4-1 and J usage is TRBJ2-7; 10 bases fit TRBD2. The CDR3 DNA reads TGCGCCAGCAGCCAAGATCCGACTAGCGGGCTCTACGAGCAGTACTTC. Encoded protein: CASSQDPTSGLYEQYF.